This T cell receptor (beta chain) originates from a study of cytomegalovirus exposure and HLA in healthy donors. A remark on this clone: No antigen is known for it.

Amplification used 60 Vbeta primers and 13 Jbeta primers. The repertoire was sequenced with immunoSEQ multiplex PCR; TCRdb's copy has only in-frame clones and lacks some. This table has under 130,000 clones, just over 75% appearing once. Germline V lookup: CDR1 SGHNT, CDR2 YYREEE (reference sequence). V trimming: 1 base; J trimming: 2 bases; junction bases outside the gene matches: 4. The CDR3 is 16 residues long. General study results and limits: In vitro testing confirmed a few CMV-associated chains as specific for CMV antigens.

The J gene is TRBJ2-3, the V gene TRBV5-4; TRBD2 aligns across 10 bases. The clonotype originates from a man in his forties or fifties in good health and CMV-seropositive. The sequenced sample consisted of PBMCs. The CDR3: CASSLKLAGSTDTQYF. Written as DNA, the CDR3 is TGTGCCAGCAGCTTGAAACTAGCGGGGTCCACAGATACGCAGTATTTT.